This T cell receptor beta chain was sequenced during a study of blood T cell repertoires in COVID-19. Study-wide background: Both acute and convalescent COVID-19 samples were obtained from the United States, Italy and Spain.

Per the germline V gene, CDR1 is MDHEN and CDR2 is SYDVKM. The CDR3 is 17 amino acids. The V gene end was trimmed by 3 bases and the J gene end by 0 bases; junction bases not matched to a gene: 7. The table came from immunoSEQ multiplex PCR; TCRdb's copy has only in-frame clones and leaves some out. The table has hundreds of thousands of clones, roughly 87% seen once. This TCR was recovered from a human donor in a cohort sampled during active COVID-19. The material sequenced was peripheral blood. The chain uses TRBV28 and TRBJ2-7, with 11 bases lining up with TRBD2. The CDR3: CASSLGTSGWSSYEQYF. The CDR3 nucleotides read TGTGCCAGCAGTTTGGGGACTAGCGGTTGGAGCTCCTACGAGCAGTACTTC. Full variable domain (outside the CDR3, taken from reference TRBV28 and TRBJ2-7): DVKVTQSSRYLVKRTGEKVFLECVQDMDHENMFWYRQDPGLGLRLIYFSYDVKMKEKGDIPEGYSVSREKKERFSLILESASTNQTSMYLCASSLGTSGWSSYEQYFGPGTRLTVT.